This T cell receptor beta chain was documented in a study of post-analysis software for immune sequencing data. Study background: Patients had relapsing-remitting, secondary progressive or progressive-relapsing multiple sclerosis; some lacked subtype. The study's findings and limits: Controls had significantly higher normalized Chao1 diversity than multiple sclerosis patients. Relative to controls, patients had a few TRBV segments at higher frequency, with TRBV5-6, TRBV5-1 and TRBV20-1 among these.

cDNA libraries for TCR beta contained unique molecular identifiers. Input populations of about 0.85 to 11 million T cells gave rise to approximately 500,000 cDNA molecules. TCRdb passed the PCR reads through MiXCR, listing each CDR3 protein once. Of hundreds of thousands of distinct CDR3 sequences in the sample, 40% to 55% are singletons; the top ten hold 9% to 13%. Details on this clonotype: No antigen is known for it. Compared with germline, one end of the junction differs, possibly owing to a read error.

Germline V lookup: CDR1 SQVTM, CDR2 ANQGSEA. The CDR3 has 14 residues. The receptor's source is a girl between 5 and 17 years old with multiple sclerosis. Sequencing used blood. This chain joins TRBV29-1 and TRBJ2-3; 7 bases align to TRBD1. DNA for the CDR3: TGCAGCGTTGGAAGGGACAGCAGCATAGATACGCAGTATTTT. It yields the protein CSVGRDSSIDTQYF.